Each of the 16 T cell receptor beta chains below was sequenced from the same sample in a study of vaccination and CD4 T cells after COVID-19. No antigen has been assigned to these receptors. Sequencing of cultured CD4+ T cell DNA used the Oncomine TCR Beta short-read assay. Each CDR3 protein gets one entry after TCRdb re-called the PCR reads with MiXCR. The sample lists 9,500 to 10,000 distinct CDR3 sequences; over 40% were seen once. Treatment described: approximately 11-day PBMC culture with coronavirus spike peptide pools or control peptides (ViraFEST assay). Specimen: CD4+ T cells from blood, cultured in vitro. Receptors were obtained from a human donor who had recovered from COVID-19.

This clonotype was recorded a few times. The genes are TRBV20-1 and TRBJ1-5; D gene unclear. This CDR3 has 15 amino acids. Per the germline V gene, CDR1 is DFQATT and CDR2 is SNEGSKA (reference sequence). V lost 5 bases, J lost 4 bases, and 18 bases lay in between. The CDR3 loop is CSALIRERVNQPQHF. In nucleotides, the CDR3 is TGCAGTGCTCTCATCAGAGAACGAGTAAATCAGCCCCAGCATTTT.

The sample holds one count of this clonotype. The chain joins TRBV7-8 to TRBJ2-1; D may correspond to TRBD1 or TRBD2 (5 bases each). Germline assignment: CDR1 SGHVS and CDR2 FQNEAQ. V lost 4 bases and J lost 5, with 12 bases in between. The CDR3 length is 14 residues. The CDR3 spells CASSWGTVNNEQFF. The CDR3 DNA is TGTGCCAGCAGCTGGGGGACGGTAAACAATGAGCAGTTCTTC.

The gene calls are TRBV27 and TRBJ1-1; D unresolved. CDR1 MNHEY and CDR2 SMNVEV come from the germline V gene (reference sequence). The CDR3 is 15 residues long. The V end was cut by 5 bases, the J end by 1 base, with 14 bases between. This CDR3 reads CASSPDRLKNTEAFF. The DNA for the CDR3 is TGTGCCAGCAGTCCCGACCGGTTAAAGAACACTGAAGCTTTCTTT.

V is TRBV24-1 and J is TRBJ2-1; D unresolved. V lost 3 bases and J 6 bases, leaving 11 bases between the germline ends. The CDR3 totals 14 residues. Germline-derived CDR1 and CDR2 are KGHDR and SFDVKD. CDR3 bases: TGTGCCACCAGTGATCCAAACAAATTCAATGAGCAGTTCTTC. Protein: CATSDPNKFNEQFF.

This chain links TRBV2 with TRBJ1-2; possible D gene TRBD1, 5 bases. Germline-derived CDR1 and CDR2 are SNHLY and FYNNEI. Trimming pared 7 bases from V and 8 bases from J, leaving 23 bases between. This CDR3 has 15 residues. The CDR3 DNA sequence: TGTGCCAGCACACGTGACAGCGTAATGACGGGGGGCTACACCTTC. Its protein product is CASTRDSVMTGGYTF.

The gene calls are TRBV24-1 and TRBJ2-3; a weak D match, TRBD2 (6 bases). Germline-derived CDR1 and CDR2 are KGHDR and SFDVKD. This CDR3 has 15 amino acids. The ends were cut back, 2 bases at V and 4 bases at J, with 12 bases in the middle. CDR3 residues: CATSDSASVADTQYF. DNA for the CDR3: TGTGCCACCAGTGATTCAGCTAGCGTCGCAGATACGCAGTATTTT.

This clonotype was observed a handful of times. The V and J genes are TRBV20-1 and TRBJ2-2; D gene uncertain. V shed 2 bases and J shed 0 bases, with 4 bases lying between them. There are 13 residues in the CDR3. The germline V gene has CDR1 DFQATT and CDR2 SNEGSKA (reference sequence). This chain's CDR3 is CSARHTNTGELFF. Written as DNA, the CDR3 is TGCAGTGCTAGACACACGAACACCGGGGAGCTGTTTTTT.

This chain links TRBV2 with TRBJ2-5, with 9 bases that match TRBD1. V shed 6 bases and J 1 base; nucleotides not matched to a gene: 6. Germline CDR1 and CDR2: SNHLY and FYNNEI. This CDR3 spans 15 amino acids. The CDR3 coding sequence is TGTGCCAGCAGGGGACAGGGACTACCCCAAGAGACCCAGTACTTC. The encoded protein is CASRGQGLPQETQYF. The entire variable domain, with the rest obtained from reference TRBV2 and TRBJ2-5, is as follows: EPEVTQTPSHQVTQMGQEVILRCVPISNHLYFYWYRQILGQKVEFLVSFYNNEISEKSEIFDDQFSVERPDGSNFTLKIRSTKLEDSAMYFCASRGQGLPQETQYFGPGTRLLVL.

The J gene is TRBJ1-6, the V gene TRBV19; D is perhaps TRBD1 (5 bases). Germline V gene lookup returns CDR1 LNHDA and CDR2 SQIVND (reference sequence). This CDR3 has 13 amino acids. V lost 6 bases and J lost 8, with 11 bases in between. CDR3 DNA: TGTGCCAGTAGCCAGGGAGGCGATTCACCCCTCCACTTT. This encodes CASSQGGDSPLHF.

The chain has TRBV21-1 and TRBJ1-6. TRBV21-1 is a documented pseudogene. The CDR3 is 18 residues long. The CDR3: CASSNRREGSSYNSPLHF. CDR3 coding DNA: TGTGCCAGCAGCAACCGTAGGGAAGGGAGTTCCTATAATTCACCCCTCCACTTT.

This clonotype was observed once. The V gene is TRBV10-3, the J gene TRBJ1-2, with D hard to call. From germline, CDR1 is ENHRY and CDR2 SYGVKD. This CDR3 spans 14 amino acids. V lost 0 bases and J lost 2, with 7 bases in between. As DNA, the CDR3 is TGTGCCATCAGTGAGTCGGGCAGCAACTATGGCTACACCTTC. This sequence encodes CAISESGSNYGYTF.

This clonotype was seen a handful of times. This chain connects TRBV24-1 to TRBJ2-7, with 7 bases that match TRBD1. This CDR3 comprises 15 residues. The trim removed 4 bases at V and 3 bases at J, leaving 8 bases unmatched. The germline CDR1 and CDR2 sequences are KGHDR and SFDVKD. DNA for the CDR3: TGTGCCACCAGTGACAAGGGACAGACTATCTACGAGCAGTACTTC. It codes for CATSDKGQTIYEQYF.

The chain is built from TRBV6-1 and TRBJ2-5; D gene unclear. The CDR3 length is 11 residues. Germline V gives CDR1 MNHNS, CDR2 SASEGT. Trimming cost V 5 bases and J 5 bases, with 6 bases left between them. The CDR3 nucleotides are TGTGCCAGCAGTACTGGGGAGACCCAGTACTTC. Translated, it gives CASSTGETQYF.

The chain uses TRBV19 and TRBJ2-5; D gene ambiguous. V was cut by 2 bases and J by 5 bases, with 15 bases left in between. The germline V gene encodes CDR1 LNHDA and CDR2 SQIVND (reference sequence). The length of the CDR3 is 15 residues. The CDR3 DNA is TGTGCCAGTAGTATATTTGCTAACCCCCGGGAGACCCAGTACTTC. Translated: CASSIFANPRETQYF.

The CDR3 DNA follows: TGCAGTGCCCCGGACAGGGGGACGAACACCGGGGAGCTGTTTTTT. It codes for CSAPDRGTNTGELFF. The chain uses TRBV20-1 and TRBJ2-2, with TRBD1 identical over 10 bases. This CDR3 is built from 15 residues. Germline V gene data show CDR1 as DFQATT and CDR2 as SNEGSKA (reference sequence). Losses at the gene ends were 6 bases for V and 0 bases for J; bases not matched to a gene: 4.

V is TRBV4-2 and J is TRBJ2-7; 8 bases match TRBD1. The CDR3 consists of 13 residues. Per the germline V gene, CDR1 is LGHNA and CDR2 is YNFKEQ. J was trimmed by 2 bases and V by 4 bases; bases with no gene match: 1. The CDR3 is CASSPDRAYEQYF. The CDR3 DNA sequence: TGTGCCAGCAGCCCGGACAGGGCCTACGAGCAGTACTTC.